Presented here are 2 T cell receptor beta chains from one specimen sequenced in a study of blood T cells in healthy people across ages. The authors ran a second PCR of about 6 to 12 cycles using a sample-barcoded 5' primer and a J-beta primer mix. Each CDR3 protein gets one entry after TCRdb re-called the 5' RACE reads with MiXCR. The sample yields 600,000 to 1,000,000 distinct CDR3 sequences, roughly 25% seen once. This same sample was also taken into another study, of T cells of mothers and their children.

Sequenced material: blood. These TCRs come from a boy younger than 18 in good health.

The gene calls are TRBV4-1 and TRBJ2-3; 9 bases are shared with TRBD2. V was clipped by 6 bases and J by 4 bases; unmatched bases: 8. The CDR3 has 15 amino acids. Germline values: CDR1 MGHRA, CDR2 YSYEKL. CDR3 sequence (DNA): TGCGCCAGCAGATTGACTAGCGGACCAGCAGATACGCAGTATTTT. It encodes CASRLTSGPADTQYF.

This chain joins TRBV4-1 and TRBJ2-2, with 7 bases that match TRBD1. Losses at the gene ends were 4 bases for V and 2 bases for J; bases not matched to a gene: 4. CDR1 and CDR2 (germline): MGHRA, YSYEKL. The CDR3 spans 15 residues. DNA of the CDR3: TGCGCCAGCAGCCTAGGGGACAGCAACACCGGGGAGCTGTTTTTT. This gives the protein CASSLGDSNTGELFF.